Only a few counts were recorded for the clone carrying this T cell receptor beta chain. Its antigen remains unidentified. These data come from a study of T cell responses to AZD1222 COVID-19 vaccine. Study-wide findings and caveats: None of the repertoires were sampled until the peak T cell response had passed. Targets within unmutated variant regions were reportedly found for nearly half of spike-specific TCRs. Spike-specific TCR breadth rose after two AZD1222 doses, and depth rose as well.

Assay used: immunoSEQ multiplex PCR; TCRdb lists only in-frame clones, some missing. The repertoire includes around 150,000 clones, roughly 90% of them detected once, and approximately 3.4% sits in the top ten. Between the trimmed V and J ends, which lost 2 bases and 0 bases, there was a span of 7 bases. This CDR3 has 14 amino acids. CDR1 and CDR2 (germline): GTSNPN, SVGIG (reference sequence). V and J are TRBV30 and TRBJ1-4; D ambiguous. The source material was peripheral blood, sampled 28 days after the second AZD1222 dose. The sequence came from an adult who received the AZD1222 COVID-19 vaccine. The CDR3 region is CAWSPAATNEKLFF. As DNA, the CDR3 is TGTGCCTGGAGTCCGGCCGCAACTAATGAAAAACTGTTTTTT. The whole variable domain, filled in from reference TRBV30 and TRBJ1-4, reads SQTIHQWPATLVQPVGSPLSLECTVEGTSNPNLYWYRQAAGRGLQLLFYSVGIGQISSEVPQNLSASRPQDRQFILSSKKLLLSDSGFYLCAWSPAATNEKLFFGSGTQLSVL.